This TCR beta chain was sequenced for a study of blood T cell repertoires in COVID-19. About the research overall: The cDNA or gDNA used as material had been derived from T cells, B-cell-depleted T cells, or PBMCs.

This table comes from immunoSEQ multiplex PCR, and its TCRdb copy is limited to in-frame clones, with some not included. The sample carries approximately 43,000 clones, over 75% recorded once. The CDR3 has 15 residues. CDR1 is MNHEY, CDR2 SVGEGT, per germline. With V trimmed by 6 bases and J by 7 bases, 9 bases remained unmatched. V and J are TRBV6-2 or TRBV6-3 and TRBJ2-1; 10 bases map to TRBD2. The receptor comes from a man aged 40-55 years with active or convalescent COVID-19. The material sequenced was peripheral blood. In DNA form, the CDR3 reads TGTGCCAGCAGCAGAAGCGGGGGGGCCCTAAATGAGCAGTTCTTC. Protein sequence: CASSRSGGALNEQFF.